A single sample gave rise to the 9 T cell receptor beta chains below, sequenced in a study of CD8 T cells in Susac syndrome. It was with random hexamers that roughly 0.5 to 1 ug RNA was reverse transcribed. In TCRdb, the immunoSEQ multiplex PCR reads were re-called with MiXCR into one record per CDR3 protein. The sample lists 80,000 or so distinct CDR3 sequences; roughly 91% were seen once. Sequenced input: CD4+ T cells from PBMCs. The receptors derive from a human donor with Susac syndrome.

The V and J genes are TRBV7-2 and TRBJ2-5; the D is unclear. Germline V gives CDR1 SGHTA, CDR2 FQGNSA. V dropped 1 base and J dropped 3 bases, with 9 bases sitting between them. This CDR3 is 14 amino acids long. The CDR3 here is CASSLVGSKETQYF. CDR3 bases: TGTGCCAGCAGCTTAGTGGGTTCTAAAGAGACCCAGTACTTC.

The CDR3 loop is CASSPGTRDEQYF. In DNA, the CDR3 is TGTGCCAGCAGCCCCGGGACTAGGGACGAGCAGTACTTC. The genes are TRBV5-4 and TRBJ2-7; 8 bases are shared with TRBD2. V was pared by 4 bases and J by 5 bases, with 5 bases of the junction left unmatched. From germline, CDR1 is SGHNT and CDR2 YYREEE (reference sequence). The CDR3 is 13 amino acids.

This chain uses TRBV6-2 or TRBV6-3 with TRBJ1-1; D uncertain. Per germline, CDR1 MNHEY and CDR2 SVGEGT. The CDR3 is 13 amino acids. The ends were cut back, 7 bases at V and 1 base at J, with 10 bases in the middle. The CDR3 DNA follows: TGTGCCAGCATCTCACGGGGGAACACTGAAGCTTTCTTT. Encoded protein: CASISRGNTEAFF.

This chain joins TRBV5-6 and TRBJ2-5; D uncertain. This CDR3 region has 15 residues. V gave up 4 bases and J gave up 2 bases, with 15 bases separating them. CDR1 is SGHDT, CDR2 YYEEEE, per germline. The CDR3 loop reads CASSPPNSYQETQYF. The CDR3 nucleotides read TGTGCCAGCAGCCCCCCTAATAGTTATCAAGAGACCCAGTACTTC.

J is TRBJ1-1 and V is TRBV14, with D perhaps TRBD1 (6 bases). Germline CDR1 SGHDN, CDR2 FVKESK. This CDR3 is 15 amino acids long. Trimming shortened V by 3 bases and J by 4 bases, and 15 bases separated the two germline ends. CDR3 region: CASSHIGQPATEAFF. As DNA, the CDR3 is TGTGCCAGCAGCCACATAGGACAGCCGGCCACTGAAGCTTTCTTT. Complete variable domain (other parts from reference TRBV14 and TRBJ1-1): EAGVTQFPSHSVIEKGQTVTLRCDPISGHDNLYWYRRVMGKEIKFLLHFVKESKQDESGMPNNRFLAERTGGTYSTLKVQPAELEDSGVYFCASSHIGQPATEAFFGQGTRLTVV.

This clonotype was seen only once. The V gene is TRBV7-2, the J gene TRBJ2-5; possibly TRBD1 for D (5 bases). Trimming left V 2 bases short and J 5 bases short, with 15 bases between. This CDR3 spans 15 amino acids. The germline V gene encodes CDR1 SGHTA and CDR2 FQGNSA. CDR3 loop: CASSLLQVAGETQYF. CDR3 coding DNA: TGTGCCAGCAGCTTATTACAGGTGGCAGGGGAGACCCAGTACTTC.

The chain joins TRBV20-1 to TRBJ1-5; D gene ambiguous. V shed 3 bases and J shed 3 bases, with 9 bases lying between them. The length of the CDR3 is 13 residues. Looked up from germline, CDR1 is DFQATT and CDR2 is SNEGSKA (reference sequence). The CDR3 protein is CSARSGTNQPQHF. CDR3 DNA: TGCAGTGCTAGGTCGGGCACCAATCAGCCCCAGCATTTT.

The V and J genes are TRBV30 and TRBJ1-2; 9 positions agree with TRBD1. Trimming took 1 base from V and 4 from J; bases not matched to a gene: 4. Germline CDR1 is GTSNPN and CDR2 is SVGIG (reference sequence). The CDR3 runs 14 residues. The CDR3 reads CAWSEGQGGYGYTF. The CDR3 region has the DNA TGTGCCTGGAGTGAGGGACAGGGAGGCTATGGCTACACCTTC.

This chain links TRBV28 with TRBJ2-3, with TRBD2 matching 10 bases. Germline CDR1 MDHEN, CDR2 SYDVKM. V lost 1 base, J lost 8 bases, and 6 bases stayed unmatched. The length of the CDR3 is 15 residues. CDR3 amino acids: CASSLSRTSGGTQYF. As DNA, the CDR3 is TGTGCCAGCAGTTTATCCCGGACTAGCGGAGGTACGCAGTATTTT.